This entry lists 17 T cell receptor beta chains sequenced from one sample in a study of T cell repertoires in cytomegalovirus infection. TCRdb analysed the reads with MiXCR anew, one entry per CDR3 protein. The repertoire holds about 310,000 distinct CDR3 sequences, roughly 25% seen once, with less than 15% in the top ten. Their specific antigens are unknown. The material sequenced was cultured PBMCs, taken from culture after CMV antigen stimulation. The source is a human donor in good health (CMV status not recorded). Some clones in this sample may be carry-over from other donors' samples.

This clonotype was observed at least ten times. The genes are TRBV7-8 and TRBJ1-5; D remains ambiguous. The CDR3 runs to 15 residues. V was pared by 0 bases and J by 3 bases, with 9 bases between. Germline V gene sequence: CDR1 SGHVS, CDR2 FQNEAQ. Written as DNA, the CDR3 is TGTGCCAGCAGCTTAGCTCCAGGTACCAATCAGCCCCAGCATTTT. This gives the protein CASSLAPGTNQPQHF.

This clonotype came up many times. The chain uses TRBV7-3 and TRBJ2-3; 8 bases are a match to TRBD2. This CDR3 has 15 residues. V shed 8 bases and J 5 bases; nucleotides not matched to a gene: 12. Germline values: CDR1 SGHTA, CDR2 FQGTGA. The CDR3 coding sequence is TGTGCCAGCGGGGCGACCAGCGGGAGAGGAGATACGCAGTATTTT. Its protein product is CASGATSGRGDTQYF. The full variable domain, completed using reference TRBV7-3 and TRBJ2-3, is GAGVSQTPSNKVTEKGKYVELRCDPISGHTALYWYRQSLGQGPEFLIYFQGTGAADDSGLPNDRFFAVRPEGSVSTLKIQRTERGDSAVYLCASGATSGRGDTQYFGPGTRLTVL.

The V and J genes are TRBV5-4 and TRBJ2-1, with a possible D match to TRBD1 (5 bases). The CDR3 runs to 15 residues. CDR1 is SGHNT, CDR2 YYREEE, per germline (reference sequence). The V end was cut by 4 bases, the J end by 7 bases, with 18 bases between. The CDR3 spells CASSPDSSVLNEQFF. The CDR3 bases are TGTGCCAGCAGCCCCGACAGTTCAGTGTTAAATGAGCAGTTCTTC.

DNA of the CDR3: TGTGCCAGCAGCGGGGGGACAGGGACGAGGGGGACTGAAGCTTTCTTT. Its translation: CASSGGTGTRGTEAFF. The chain has TRBV5-4 and TRBJ1-1, with 9 bases matching TRBD1. Germline CDR1 SGHNT, CDR2 YYREEE (reference sequence). Losses at the gene ends were 4 bases for V and 5 bases for J; bases not matched to a gene: 12. The CDR3 consists of 16 residues.

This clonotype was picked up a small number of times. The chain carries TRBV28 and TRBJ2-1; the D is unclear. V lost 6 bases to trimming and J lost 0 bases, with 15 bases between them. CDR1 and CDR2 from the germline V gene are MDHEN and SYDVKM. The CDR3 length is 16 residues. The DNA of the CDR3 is TGTGCCAGCAGGGGTTCTGGCTTAAGCTCCTACAATGAGCAGTTCTTC. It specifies CASRGSGLSSYNEQFF.

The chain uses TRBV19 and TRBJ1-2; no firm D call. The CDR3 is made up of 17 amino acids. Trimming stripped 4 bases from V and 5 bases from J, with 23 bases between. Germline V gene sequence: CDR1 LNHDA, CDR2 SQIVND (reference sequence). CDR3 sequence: CASSTSIVDGEMYGYTF. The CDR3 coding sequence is TGTGCCAGTAGTACCTCAATAGTAGACGGGGAGATGTATGGCTACACCTTC.

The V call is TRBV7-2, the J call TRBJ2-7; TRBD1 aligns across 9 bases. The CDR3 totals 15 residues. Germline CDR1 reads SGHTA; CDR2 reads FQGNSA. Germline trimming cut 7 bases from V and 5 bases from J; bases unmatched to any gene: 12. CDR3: CASTIRGQGPHEQYF. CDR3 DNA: TGTGCCAGCACCATTAGAGGACAGGGGCCTCACGAGCAGTACTTC. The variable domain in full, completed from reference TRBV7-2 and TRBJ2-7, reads GAGVSQSPSNKVTEKGKDVELRCDPISGHTALYWYRQSLGQGLEFLIYFQGNSAPDKSGLPSDRFSAERTGGSVSTLTIQRTQQEDSAVYLCASTIRGQGPHEQYFGPGTRLTVT.

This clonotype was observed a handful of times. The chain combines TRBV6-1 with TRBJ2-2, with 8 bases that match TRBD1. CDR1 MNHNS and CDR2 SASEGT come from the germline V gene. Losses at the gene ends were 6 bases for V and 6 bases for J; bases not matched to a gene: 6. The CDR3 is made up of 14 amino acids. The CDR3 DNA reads TGTGCCAGCAGGGCCTTGACAGGGGCCGGGGAGCTGTTTTTT. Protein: CASRALTGAGELFF.

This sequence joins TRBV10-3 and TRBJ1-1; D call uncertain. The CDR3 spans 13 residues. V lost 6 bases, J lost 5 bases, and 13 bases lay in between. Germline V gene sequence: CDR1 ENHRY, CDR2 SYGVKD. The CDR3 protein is CAISGLSGTEAFF. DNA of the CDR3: TGTGCCATCAGCGGACTATCCGGAACTGAAGCTTTCTTT.

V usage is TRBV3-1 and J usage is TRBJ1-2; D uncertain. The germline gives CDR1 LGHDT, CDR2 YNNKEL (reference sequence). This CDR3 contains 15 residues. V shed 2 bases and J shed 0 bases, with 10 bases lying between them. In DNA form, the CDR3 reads TGTGCCAGCAGCCAATTGATGGGCTCTAACTATGGCTACACCTTC. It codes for CASSQLMGSNYGYTF.

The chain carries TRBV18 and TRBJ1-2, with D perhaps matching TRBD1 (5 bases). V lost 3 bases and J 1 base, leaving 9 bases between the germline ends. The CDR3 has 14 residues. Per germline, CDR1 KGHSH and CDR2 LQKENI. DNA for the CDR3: TGTGCCAGCTCACCGACCGACAGTAACTATGGCTACACCTTC. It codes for CASSPTDSNYGYTF.

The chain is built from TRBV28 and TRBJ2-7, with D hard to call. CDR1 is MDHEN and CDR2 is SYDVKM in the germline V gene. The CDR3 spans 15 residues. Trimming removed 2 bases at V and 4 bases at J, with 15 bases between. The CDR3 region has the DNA TGTGCCAGCAGTTTAGGGCCTGGGGTGGCGTACGAGCAGTACTTC. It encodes CASSLGPGVAYEQYF.

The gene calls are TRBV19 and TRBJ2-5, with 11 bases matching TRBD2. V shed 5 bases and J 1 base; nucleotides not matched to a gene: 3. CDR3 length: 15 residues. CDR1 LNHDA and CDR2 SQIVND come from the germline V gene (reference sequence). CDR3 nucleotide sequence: TGTGCCAGTAGTGGGACTAGCGGAGTCCAAGAGACCCAGTACTTC. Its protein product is CASSGTSGVQETQYF. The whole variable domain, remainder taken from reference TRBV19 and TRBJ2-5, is DGGITQSPKYLFRKEGQNVTLSCEQNLNHDAMYWYRQDPGQGLRLIYYSQIVNDFQKGDIAEGYSVSREKKESFPLTVTSAQKNPTAFYLCASSGTSGVQETQYFGPGTRLLVL.

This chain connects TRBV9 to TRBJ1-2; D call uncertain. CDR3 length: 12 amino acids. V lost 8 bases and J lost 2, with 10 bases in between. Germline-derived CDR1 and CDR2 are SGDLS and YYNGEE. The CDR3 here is CASFSGNYGYTF. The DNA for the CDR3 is TGTGCCAGTTTCTCTGGAAACTATGGCTACACCTTC.

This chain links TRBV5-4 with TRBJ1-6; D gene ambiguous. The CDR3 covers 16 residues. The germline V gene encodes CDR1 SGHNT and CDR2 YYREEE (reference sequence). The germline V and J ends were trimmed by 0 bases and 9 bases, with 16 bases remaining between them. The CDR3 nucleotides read TGTGCCAGCAGCTTGGAGGGAGGCTTAGGGAGTTCACCCCTCCACTTT. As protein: CASSLEGGLGSSPLHF.

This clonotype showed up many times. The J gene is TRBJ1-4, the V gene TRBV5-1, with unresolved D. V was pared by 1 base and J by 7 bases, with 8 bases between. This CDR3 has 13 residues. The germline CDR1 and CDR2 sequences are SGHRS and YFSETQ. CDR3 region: CASSLTPGEKLFF. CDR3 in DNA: TGCGCCAGCAGCTTGACACCAGGTGAAAAACTGTTTTTT.

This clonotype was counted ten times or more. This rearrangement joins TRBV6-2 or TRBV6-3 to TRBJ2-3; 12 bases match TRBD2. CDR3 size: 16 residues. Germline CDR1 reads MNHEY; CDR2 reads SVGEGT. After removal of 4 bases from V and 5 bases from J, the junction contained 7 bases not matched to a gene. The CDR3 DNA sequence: TGTGCCAGCAGTTTCGCTAGCGGGAGGGCCAGAGATACGCAGTATTTT. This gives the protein CASSFASGRARDTQYF.